The 25 T cell receptor beta chains given below trace back to one sample, sequenced in a study of blood T cell repertoires in COVID-19. Here immunoSEQ multiplex PCR was the method, and the copy in TCRdb shows in-frame clones only, minus some. The data contain under 150,000 clones, 85% of them singletons. The sequenced sample was peripheral blood. All receptors derive from a human donor in a cohort sampled during active COVID-19.

The V gene is TRBV7-3, the J gene TRBJ2-1; 11 bases align to TRBD2. Germline V gene lookup returns CDR1 SGHTA and CDR2 FQGTGA. V was pared by 5 bases and J by 7 bases, with 4 bases of the junction left unmatched. CDR3 length: 14 amino acids. CDR3 DNA: TGTGCCAGCAGCATGGGACTAGCGGTGAATGAGCAGTTCTTC. Protein: CASSMGLAVNEQFF.

The chain employs TRBV10-1 and TRBJ1-2; 8 bases are a match to TRBD1. CDR1 is WNHNN and CDR2 is SYGVQD in the germline V gene (reference sequence). V trimming: 2 bases; J trimming: 7 bases; junction bases outside the gene matches: 6. The CDR3 runs 14 residues. CDR3: CASSEGRGLGGYTF. As DNA, the CDR3 is TGCGCCAGCAGTGAGGGCAGGGGGCTGGGTGGCTACACCTTC.

The V call is TRBV7-2, the J call TRBJ2-7; 7 bases are shared with TRBD1. The trim removed 5 bases at V and 2 bases at J, leaving 6 bases unmatched. The CDR3 sequence is 14 residues long. Germline CDR1 reads SGHTA; CDR2 reads FQGNSA. DNA of the CDR3: TGTGCCAGCAGCCCCCGACAGGGACCCTACGAGCAGTACTTC. It codes for CASSPRQGPYEQYF.

The CDR3 reads CASSYDRSNTEAFF. Here the CDR3 DNA reads TGTGCCAGCAGTTACGACAGGAGTAACACTGAAGCTTTCTTT. The V call is TRBV6-5, the J call TRBJ1-1; the D gene is possibly TRBD1 (6 bases). V lost 2 bases and J lost 2, with 9 bases in between. The CDR3 is 14 amino acids. Per germline, CDR1 MNHEY and CDR2 SVGAGI.

The V gene is TRBV7-9, the J gene TRBJ2-5, with D perhaps matching TRBD1 (6 bases). Trimming pared 1 base from V and 4 bases from J, leaving 13 bases between. This CDR3 has 15 residues. Germline CDR1 is SEHNR and CDR2 is FQNEAQ (reference sequence). The CDR3 coding sequence is TGTGCCAGCAGCTTAGTTGCAGGGGAATCAGAGACCCAGTACTTC. Residues: CASSLVAGESETQYF.

The chain is built from TRBV9 and TRBJ2-3; 13 bases fit TRBD2. Germline trimming cut 3 bases from V and 6 bases from J; bases unmatched to any gene: 7. The germline gives CDR1 SGDLS, CDR2 YYNGEE. CDR3 length: 16 residues. The CDR3 region has the DNA TGTGCCAGCAGCGAGGGACTAGCGGGGTATCTGGATACGCAGTATTTT. Translating it yields CASSEGLAGYLDTQYF.

This sequence joins TRBV9 and TRBJ2-1; 13 bases fit TRBD2. The CDR3 is 16 amino acids. Germline loops: CDR1 SGDLS, CDR2 YYNGEE. V lost 3 bases, J lost 13 bases, and 13 bases stayed unmatched. The CDR3 bases are TGTGCCAGCAGCGAACGAAGTACTAGCGGGGGGGCCATTCAGTTCTTC. It specifies CASSERSTSGGAIQFF.

DNA for the CDR3: TGTGCTAGTGGTTCCCCCTCGGGACAGGAGAGCTATGGCTACACCTTC. Its translation: CASGSPSGQESYGYTF. This chain connects TRBV12-5 to TRBJ1-2; 8 nucleotides match TRBD1. Trimming removed 4 bases from V and 4 bases from J; junction bases left unmatched: 11. The CDR3 is 16 residues long. Per the germline V gene, CDR1 is LGHNT and CDR2 is FRNRAP.

This clone was seen only a few times. This chain uses TRBV28 with TRBJ2-1; 9 bases align to TRBD1. This CDR3 comprises 15 residues. Trimming at V came to 3 bases and at J to 9 bases, leaving 9 bases not matched to a gene. Germline loops: CDR1 MDHEN, CDR2 SYDVKM. CDR3 bases: TGTGCCAGCAGTTTCGGGGACAGGGTGGCGGTTGAGCAGTTCTTC. As protein: CASSFGDRVAVEQFF.

The chain carries TRBV7-9 and TRBJ2-1; 8 positions match TRBD2. V trimming: 6 bases; J trimming: 4 bases; junction bases outside the gene matches: 11. CDR1 and CDR2 from the germline V gene are SEHNR and FQNEAQ (reference sequence). The CDR3 length is 16 residues. CDR3 sequence (DNA): TGTGCCAGCAGTCCAGCGGCGGGGGGCGGGTACAATGAGCAGTTCTTC. This gives the protein CASSPAAGGGYNEQFF.

This chain uses TRBV5-5 with TRBJ2-1, with 7 positions matching TRBD2. The CDR3 is 16 amino acids. CDR1 is SGHKS and CDR2 is YYEKEE in the germline V gene (reference sequence). Unmatched junction bases numbered 7, after V lost 4 bases and J lost 0 bases. CDR3 nucleotides: TGTGCCAGCAGCGCCGGGGGGACGAGCTCCTACAATGAGCAGTTCTTC. Protein: CASSAGGTSSYNEQFF.

V usage is TRBV25-1 and J usage is TRBJ2-3, with D perhaps TRBD2 (5 bases). The CDR3 spans 15 residues. V was cut by 5 bases and J by 4 bases, with 16 bases left in between. CDR1 and CDR2 from the germline V gene are MGHDK and SYGVNS. The CDR3 DNA follows: TGTGCCAGCAGTCACCTGGACTCTATGGCAGATACGCAGTATTTT. Translating it yields CASSHLDSMADTQYF.

The chain couples TRBV6-5 to TRBJ1-1, with 12 bases fitting TRBD1. CDR3 length: 16 residues. In germline, CDR1 is MNHEY, CDR2 SVGAGI. The V gene end was trimmed by 2 bases and the J gene end by 3 bases; junction bases not matched to a gene: 4. CDR3 sequence (DNA): TGTGCCAGCAGTTACGGGGACAGGGGGCGTTACACTGAAGCTTTCTTT. Amino acids: CASSYGDRGRYTEAFF.

The V gene is TRBV6-2 or TRBV6-3, the J gene TRBJ2-2; 12 nucleotides line up with TRBD2. J lost 5 bases, V lost 3 bases, and 13 bases had no gene match. The germline V gene encodes CDR1 MNHEY and CDR2 SVGEGT. This CDR3 region has 19 residues. The DNA of the CDR3 is TGTGCCAGCAGTTATTCTTACGGAACTAGCGGGGGGCGGACCGGGGAGCTGTTTTTT. Translated: CASSYSYGTSGGRTGELFF.

The gene calls are TRBV5-1 and TRBJ2-1; TRBD1 agrees at 8 bases. The CDR3 loop spans 15 amino acids. Germline V CDR1 and CDR2: SGHRS, YFSETQ. Germline trimming cut 0 bases from V and 4 bases from J; bases unmatched to any gene: 3. The CDR3 region has the DNA TGCGCCAGCAGCTTGGCAGGGGGCGAGTACAATGAGCAGTTCTTC. Its translation is CASSLAGGEYNEQFF.

The rearrangement links TRBV6-6 to TRBJ2-1; D is possibly TRBD1 (6 bases). V was cut by 5 bases and J by 6 bases, with 8 bases left in between. The germline CDR1 and CDR2 sequences are MNHNY and SVGAGI (reference sequence). CDR3 length equals 12 residues. In nucleotides, the CDR3 is TGTGCCAGCAGTCTGACAGGCAATGAGCAGTTCTTC. Translation gives CASSLTGNEQFF.

CDR3 in amino acids: CASSETGGNNSPLHF. For the CDR3, the DNA is TGTGCCAGCAGTGAAACTGGCGGAAATAATTCACCCCTCCACTTT. V and J are TRBV6-1 and TRBJ1-6; D is ambiguous. The germline V and J ends were trimmed by 2 bases and 5 bases, with 10 bases remaining between them. The CDR3 length is 15 residues. Germline assignment: CDR1 MNHNS and CDR2 SASEGT.

The rearrangement uses TRBV5-5 and TRBJ1-3; TRBD1 is a possible D gene (6 bases). CDR3 length equals 12 residues. In germline, CDR1 is SGHKS, CDR2 YYEKEE (reference sequence). V lost 4 bases and J 4 bases, leaving 6 bases between the germline ends. The CDR3 sequence: CASSGQGNTIYF. The DNA of the CDR3 is TGTGCCAGCAGCGGACAGGGAAACACCATATATTTT. The variable domain in full, completed from reference TRBV5-5 and TRBJ1-3, reads DAGVTQSPTHLIKTRGQQVTLRCSPISGHKSVSWYQQVLGQGPQFIFQYYEKEERGRGNFPDRFSARQFPNYSSELNVNALLLGDSALYLCASSGQGNTIYFGEGSWLTVV.

The rearrangement links TRBV2 to TRBJ2-7; D remains unclear. The V and J ends lost 6 bases and 3 bases respectively, with 12 bases between them. CDR1 is SNHLY and CDR2 is FYNNEI in the germline V gene. The CDR3 runs 13 residues. CDR3 DNA sequence: TGTGCCAGCAGAACTCGGGTGGGCTACGAGCAGTACTTC. This encodes CASRTRVGYEQYF.

The rearrangement joins TRBV27 to TRBJ1-1; D is unresolved. The CDR3 is made up of 13 amino acids. Germline values: CDR1 MNHEY, CDR2 SMNVEV (reference sequence). Between the trimmed V and J ends, which lost 3 bases and 4 bases, there was a span of 9 bases. CDR3 amino acids: CASSFEASTEAFF. CDR3 coding DNA: TGTGCCAGCAGTTTTGAGGCGAGCACTGAAGCTTTCTTT.

This clone has only a few counts. This chain links TRBV28 with TRBJ2-3; TRBD1 is a possible D gene (5 bases). Trimming cost V 4 bases and J 4 bases, with 9 bases left between them. Germline CDR1 reads MDHEN; CDR2 reads SYDVKM. The CDR3 runs to 13 residues. The CDR3 here is CASSWEGADTQYF. Here the CDR3 DNA reads TGTGCCAGCAGTTGGGAAGGGGCAGATACGCAGTATTTT. Supplemented by reference TRBV28 and TRBJ2-3, the full variable domain reads DVKVTQSSRYLVKRTGEKVFLECVQDMDHENMFWYRQDPGLGLRLIYFSYDVKMKEKGDIPEGYSVSREKKERFSLILESASTNQTSMYLCASSWEGADTQYFGPGTRLTVL.

This chain uses TRBV4-1 with TRBJ1-4; no clear D gene. CDR1 and CDR2 from the germline V gene are MGHRA and YSYEKL. With 2 bases removed from V and 6 bases from J, the gap between germline ends came to 13 bases. The CDR3 loop spans 15 amino acids. CDR3 DNA sequence: TGCGCCAGCAGCCAATCCGGGGTATTATATGAAAAACTGTTTTTT. Its protein product is CASSQSGVLYEKLFF.

This clone has just a few counts. The gene calls are TRBV9 and TRBJ2-7, with D possibly being TRBD1 (5 bases). Between the trimmed V and J ends, which lost 2 bases and 6 bases, there was a span of 12 bases. The length of the CDR3 is 13 residues. Germline CDR1 SGDLS, CDR2 YYNGEE. The CDR3 nucleotides read TGTGCCAGCAGCGTCACGCCCGACAGCGAGCAGTACTTC. It translates to CASSVTPDSEQYF. Variable domain in full (rest from reference TRBV9 and TRBJ2-7): DSGVTQTPKHLITATGQRVTLRCSPRSGDLSVYWYQQSLDQGLQFLIQYYNGEERAKGNILERFSAQQFPDLHSELNLSSLELGDSALYFCASSVTPDSEQYFGPGTRLTVT.

Note on this clone: At one boundary the junction diverges from the germline segment, which might be a read error. V usage is TRBV7-2 and J usage is TRBJ1-2; 7 nucleotides match TRBD1. The CDR3 is 11 amino acids. The germline gives CDR1 SGHTA, CDR2 FQGNSA. This chain's CDR3 is CASSLGDSTSF. As DNA, the CDR3 is TGTGCCAGCAGCTTAGGGGACAGCACTAGCTTC.

This clone was seen a handful of times. The chain has TRBV5-1 and TRBJ1-3; D may be TRBD1 (5 bases). The length of the CDR3 is 12 residues. Germline lookup yields CDR1 SGHRS and CDR2 YFSETQ. V lost 5 bases, J lost 10 bases, and 13 bases lay in between. Here the CDR3 reads CASRGGEETIYF. The CDR3 bases are TGCGCCAGCAGGGGGGGAGAGGAGACCATATATTTT. Filled out from reference TRBV5-1 and TRBJ1-3, the complete variable domain reads KAGVTQTPRYLIKTRGQQVTLSCSPISGHRSVSWYQQTPGQGLQFLFEYFSETQRNKGNFPGRFSGRQFSNSRSEMNVSTLELGDSALYLCASRGGEETIYFGEGSWLTVV.